This TCR beta chain was captured by sequencing in a study of OX40 agonist ivuxolimab in advanced cancers. Points on this clone: Its antigen is unknown.

Clones were sequenced by immunoSEQ multiplex PCR, and TCRdb holds only the in-frame ones, with some missing. The sample includes over 9,500 clones, 77% of them seen just once. Study observations and caveats: Relative to CD4+, CD8+ T cells held more expanded clones on average. Both blood CD4+ and CD8+ T cells showed clonal growth by week 6 at 0.1 to 3.0 mg/kg.

Germline assignment: CDR1 MGHRA and CDR2 YSYEKL. This CDR3 has 14 residues. V was clipped by 6 bases and J by 6 bases, with 18 bases between them. This specimen consisted of CD4+ or CD8+ T cells sorted from blood, obtained in a trial of the OX40 agonist ivuxolimab. The TCR was taken from an adult with an advanced solid tumor such as melanoma, head and neck, liver or kidney cancer. The chain combines TRBV4-1 with TRBJ2-7, with D possibly being TRBD1 or TRBD2 (5 bases each). The CDR3 coding sequence is TGCGCCAGCAGTCGCGACAGCGGCGTGGGCGAGCAGTACTTC. Amino acids: CASSRDSGVGEQYF.